This TCR beta chain came from a study of T cells in Graves' hyperthyroidism and ophthalmopathy. Study-wide context: Prior to any treatment, at the point of initial diagnosis, peripheral blood was collected. Study-wide results and limits: Progression to ophthalmopathy was predicted a median of roughly 6.8 months early.

Hyperthyroidism, newly diagnosed and lasting under 2 months, affected patients aged 18 to 65. The investigators amplified TCR beta CDR3 regions from RNA transcripts. First-round RT-PCR of the TCR CDR3 relied on the HTBI primer set. TCRdb re-analysed the multiplex PCR reads in MiXCR, keeping a single row per CDR3 protein. The profile shows around 300,000 distinct CDR3 sequences, around 15% of them singletons. CDR3 size: 18 residues. Germline V gene data show CDR1 as LNHDA and CDR2 as SQIVND (reference sequence). V gave up 6 bases and J gave up 4 bases, with 25 bases separating them. As to this clonotype: Its antigen is unknown.

The clonotype originates from a woman in her 40s with Graves' hyperthyroidism. The sequenced sample consisted of blood. V gene TRBV19 combines with J gene TRBJ1-5; D unresolved. CDR3 sequence (DNA): TGTGCCAGTAGCGACGGCGTGGAGCGCGGCAGGTCGAATCAGCCCCAGCATTTT. Translation: CASSDGVERGRSNQPQHF.